The following is a T cell receptor beta chain sequence with its context. Per the authors' pipeline: Using reference gene primer amplification, nucleated cell counts were estimated. This table comes from immunoSEQ multiplex PCR, and its TCRdb copy is limited to in-frame clones, with some not included. V and J calls plus clone size are reproduced from that table; the DNA served to infer D and trimming. The data hold 35,000 or so clones, with 85% to 90% observed a single time. CDR1 is SGHTA and CDR2 is FQGTGA in the germline V gene. This CDR3 region has 12 residues. The V and J ends lost 4 bases and 13 bases, in that order; junction bases with no gene match: 4. This record belongs to a study of blood T cell repertoires in COVID-19. In the study overall: Both acute and convalescent COVID-19 samples were obtained from the United States, Italy and Spain. From T cells, B-cell-depleted T cells, or PBMCs came the material, which was cDNA or gDNA.

The J gene is TRBJ2-1, the V gene TRBV7-3, with 10 bases identical to TRBD2. The TCR comes from a man between 65 and 85 years old with acute or convalescent COVID-19. The sample comprised peripheral blood. Here the CDR3 reads CASSSGTSEQFF. In DNA, the CDR3 is TGTGCCAGCAGCTCCGGGACTAGCGAACAGTTCTTC.